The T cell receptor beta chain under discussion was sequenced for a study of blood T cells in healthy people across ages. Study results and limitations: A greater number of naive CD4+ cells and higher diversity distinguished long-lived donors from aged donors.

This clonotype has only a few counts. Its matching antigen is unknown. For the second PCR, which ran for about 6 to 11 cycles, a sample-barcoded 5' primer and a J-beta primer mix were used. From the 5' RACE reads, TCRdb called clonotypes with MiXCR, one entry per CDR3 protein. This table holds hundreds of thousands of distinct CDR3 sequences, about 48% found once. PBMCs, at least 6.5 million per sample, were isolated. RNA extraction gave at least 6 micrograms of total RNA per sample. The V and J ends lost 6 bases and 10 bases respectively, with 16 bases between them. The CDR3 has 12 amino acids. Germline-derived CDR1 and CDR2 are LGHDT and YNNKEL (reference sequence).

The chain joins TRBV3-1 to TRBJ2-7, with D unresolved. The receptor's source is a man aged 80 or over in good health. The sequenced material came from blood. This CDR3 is CASRAQGPLQYF. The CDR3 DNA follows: TGTGCCAGCAGAGCACAAGGACCCTTACAGTACTTC.